Shown below are 8 T cell receptor beta chains from a single sample sequenced in a study of identical twins. TCRdb redid the calling of the 5' RACE reads with MiXCR, one entry per CDR3 protein. The sample consists of 500,000 or so distinct CDR3 sequences, over 11% of them appearing once. This sample also appeared in a second study, on yellow fever vaccine responses in identical twins.

The specimen sequenced was CD4+ T cells sorted from blood. The receptors were gathered from a woman under 30 in good health.

This clonotype has a handful of counts. The CDR3 reads CASSPSGQPTYEQYF. DNA for the CDR3: TGTGCCAGCAGTCCGAGTGGACAGCCGACCTACGAGCAGTACTTC. The genes are TRBV28 and TRBJ2-7, with D perhaps matching TRBD1 (6 bases). Germline loops: CDR1 MDHEN, CDR2 SYDVKM. V lost 5 bases and J lost 2, with 16 bases in between. CDR3 size: 15 residues.

The V call is TRBV12-3 or TRBV12-4, the J call TRBJ1-1; D remains unclear. V was clipped by 5 bases and J by 8 bases, with 12 bases between them. The CDR3 is made up of 12 amino acids. CDR3 bases: TGTGCCAGCAGTCTGGGTCTGGGGGAAGCTTTCTTT. Its translation: CASSLGLGEAFF.

The gene calls are TRBV5-1 and TRBJ1-6; tentative D call: TRBD1 (5 bases). Trimming took 1 base from V and 4 from J, leaving 9 bases between them. The CDR3 is 15 residues long. Germline V CDR1 and CDR2: SGHRS, YFSETQ. CDR3 region: CASSLQGLYNSPLHF. The CDR3 DNA reads TGCGCCAGCAGCTTGCAGGGACTTTATAATTCACCCCTCCACTTT. Full variable domain (remainder filled in from reference TRBV5-1 and TRBJ1-6): KAGVTQTPRYLIKTRGQQVTLSCSPISGHRSVSWYQQTPGQGLQFLFEYFSETQRNKGNFPGRFSGRQFSNSRSEMNVSTLELGDSALYLCASSLQGLYNSPLHFGNGTRLTVT.

This clonotype was detected ten times or more. The rearrangement joins TRBV29-1 to TRBJ2-3; TRBD1 is a possible D gene (5 bases). CDR1 is SQVTM and CDR2 is ANQGSEA in the germline V gene. V was clipped by 7 bases and J by 4 bases, with 12 bases between them. CDR3 size: 12 residues. This CDR3 reads CSAMVGADTQYF. The CDR3 coding sequence is TGCAGCGCCATGGTAGGGGCAGATACGCAGTATTTT.

This clonotype came up a few times. This sequence joins TRBV5-1 and TRBJ2-1, with TRBD2 identical over 12 bases. Germline V gene sequence: CDR1 SGHRS, CDR2 YFSETQ. V shed 4 bases, J shed 7 bases, and the junction held 6 bases outside the gene matches. This CDR3 region has 15 residues. CDR3 sequence: CASSIRLAGENEQFF. CDR3 bases: TGCGCCAGCAGCATAAGACTAGCGGGAGAAAATGAGCAGTTCTTC.

The rearrangement joins TRBV20-1 to TRBJ2-7; no clear D. V lost 2 bases and J lost 6, with 17 bases in between. In germline, CDR1 is DFQATT, CDR2 SNEGSKA (reference sequence). The CDR3 extends over 14 amino acids. CDR3 sequence (DNA): TGCAGTGCTAGACCTGGGCTAGGTTATGGCGAGCAGTACTTC. Translation: CSARPGLGYGEQYF.

The gene calls are TRBV7-2 and TRBJ2-4; a possible D gene is TRBD2 (5 bases). Germline values: CDR1 SGHTA, CDR2 FQGNSA. This CDR3 contains 11 residues. With 8 bases removed from V and 8 bases from J, the gap between germline ends came to 10 bases. The CDR3 coding sequence is TGTGCCAGCGGGAGTGGTGACATTCAGTACTTC. Encoded protein: CASGSGDIQYF.

This chain links TRBV2 with TRBJ2-7, with a tentative D call TRBD2 (7 bases). The CDR3 totals 14 residues. The V gene's germline CDR1 is SNHLY and CDR2 FYNNEI. V gave up 4 bases and J gave up 2 bases, with 12 bases separating them. The chain's CDR3 is CASSVGGETYEQYF. In nucleotides, the CDR3 is TGTGCCAGCAGTGTAGGGGGGGAAACCTACGAGCAGTACTTC.